The next 15 T cell receptor beta chains were all read from a single sample in a study of shared clonotypes between healthy human individuals. Generated by immunoSEQ multiplex PCR, the TCRdb table keeps only in-frame clones and is missing some. The sample contains about 2.4 million clones, 90% to 95% of which appear only once. Source material: naive CD4+ T cells sorted from blood. Subset described: CD45RA+ positively selected. The receptors shown here come from a man in his late teens or twenties in good health.

The gene calls are TRBV29-1 and TRBJ2-3; possibly TRBD2 for D (7 bases). V lost 7 bases and J 0 bases, leaving 14 bases between the germline ends. There are 14 residues in the CDR3. Germline CDR1 and CDR2: SQVTM and ANQGSEA. The CDR3 reads CSARGRESTDTQYF. CDR3 bases: TGCAGCGCGCGGGGGCGTGAAAGCACAGATACGCAGTATTTT.

CDR3 DNA sequence: TGTGCCAGCAGCATAGAGCCTAGATATGAGCAGTTCTTC. Its translation: CASSIEPRYEQFF. This sequence joins TRBV6-1 and TRBJ2-1, with no clear D. The CDR3 contains 13 residues. Germline CDR1 and CDR2: MNHNS and SASEGT. Between the trimmed V and J ends, which lost 6 bases and 8 bases, there was a span of 14 bases.

The J gene is TRBJ2-3, the V gene TRBV11-3; D ambiguous. CDR1 is SGHNT, CDR2 YENEEA, per germline. V shed 4 bases and J shed 0 bases, with 8 bases lying between them. The CDR3 is 14 residues long. CDR3 in DNA: TGTGCCAGCAGCTCGGACGGGAGCACAGATACGCAGTATTTT. It is translated as CASSSDGSTDTQYF.

V and J are TRBV19 and TRBJ1-2; TRBD1 matches at 10 bases. Germline V gene lookup returns CDR1 LNHDA and CDR2 SQIVND (reference sequence). V shed 4 bases, J shed 1 base, and the junction held 6 bases outside the gene matches. This CDR3 has 16 amino acids. This chain's CDR3 is CASSRKTGGDNYGYTF. DNA for the CDR3: TGTGCCAGTAGTAGAAAGACAGGGGGCGATAACTATGGCTACACCTTC. The variable domain in full, with the rest retrieved from reference TRBV19 and TRBJ1-2, is DGGITQSPKYLFRKEGQNVTLSCEQNLNHDAMYWYRQDPGQGLRLIYYSQIVNDFQKGDIAEGYSVSREKKESFPLTVTSAQKNPTAFYLCASSRKTGGDNYGYTFGSGTRLTVV.

On this clone: The same CDR3 can be traced to other DNA sequences in this sample. The chain has TRBV5-1 and TRBJ2-2; the D gene is possibly TRBD1 (6 bases). In germline, CDR1 is SGHRS, CDR2 YFSETQ. This CDR3 contains 15 residues. V was cut by 4 bases and J by 1 base, with 11 bases left in between. CDR3: CASSPGTKNTGELFF. As DNA, the CDR3 is TGCGCCAGCAGCCCGGGGACAAAGAACACCGGGGAGCTGTTTTTT.

The chain combines TRBV25-1 with TRBJ2-1; a weak D match, TRBD2 (7 bases). This CDR3 has 15 amino acids. With 3 bases removed from V and 8 bases from J, the gap between germline ends came to 17 bases. Looked up from germline, CDR1 is MGHDK and CDR2 is SYGVNS. The CDR3 loop is CASSEGGAGVHEQFF. The CDR3 nucleotides are TGTGCCAGCAGTGAGGGAGGGGCAGGGGTCCATGAGCAGTTCTTC.

As for this clone: At the DNA level, this CDR3 is encoded by other sequences in the same sample as well. The genes are TRBV30 and TRBJ2-5, with D uncertain. Germline CDR1 reads GTSNPN; CDR2 reads SVGIG (reference sequence). The CDR3 contains 11 residues. With 1 base removed from V and 5 bases from J, the gap between germline ends came to 5 bases. The CDR3 region is CAWSGLETQYF. DNA of the CDR3: TGTGCCTGGAGTGGGTTGGAGACCCAGTACTTC.

The chain recombines TRBV6-1 with TRBJ1-1; tentative D call: TRBD1 (6 bases). Germline lookup yields CDR1 MNHNS and CDR2 SASEGT. CDR3 length: 13 residues. The V gene lost 9 bases and the J gene lost 6 bases, with 17 bases spanning the gap. CDR3 residues: CASQRGTRAEAFF. The CDR3, as DNA: TGTGCCAGTCAAAGGGGGACAAGGGCTGAAGCTTTCTTT.

This clone showed up just once. The chain links TRBV10-1 to TRBJ1-2; no reliable D call. The CDR3 extends over 13 amino acids. CDR1 and CDR2 (germline): WNHNN, SYGVQD (reference sequence). V was trimmed by 2 bases and J by 3 bases, leaving 7 bases between them. CDR3 DNA: TGCGCCAGCAGTGAGGGTCTTGACTATGGCTACACCTTC. This sequence encodes CASSEGLDYGYTF.

The chain has TRBV5-1 and TRBJ1-1; 8 bases are a match to TRBD1. The junction had 17 bases not matched to a gene; V was cut back by 4 bases and J by 6 bases. The CDR3 runs 17 residues. Germline CDR1 reads SGHRS; CDR2 reads YFSETQ. For the CDR3, the DNA is TGCGCCAGCAGCCTCGACGCCAGGGGGCGCGGTTCGGCTGAAGCTTTCTTT. Translating gives CASSLDARGRGSAEAFF. The full variable domain, in which reference TRBV5-1 and TRBJ1-1 provide the parts outside the CDR3, is KAGVTQTPRYLIKTRGQQVTLSCSPISGHRSVSWYQQTPGQGLQFLFEYFSETQRNKGNFPGRFSGRQFSNSRSEMNVSTLELGDSALYLCASSLDARGRGSAEAFFGQGTRLTVV.

The sample holds one count of this clone. This chain uses TRBV2 with TRBJ2-1; D remains unclear. Trimming stripped 3 bases from V and 0 bases from J, with 9 bases between. Germline V CDR1 and CDR2: SNHLY, FYNNEI. The CDR3 is 15 amino acids. The CDR3 sequence: CASSERRNSYNEQFF. For the CDR3, the DNA is TGTGCCAGCAGTGAGAGGAGAAACTCCTACAATGAGCAGTTCTTC.

The CDR3 protein is CSVEGLAGIGTQYF. CDR3 DNA: TGCAGCGTTGAAGGGCTAGCGGGGATTGGTACGCAGTATTTT. The chain recombines TRBV29-1 with TRBJ2-3; TRBD2 matches 9 bases. V lost 1 base and J lost 8; bases outside the gene matches: 7. The CDR3 totals 14 residues. Looked up from germline, CDR1 is SQVTM and CDR2 is ANQGSEA.

This chain joins TRBV18 and TRBJ2-7; TRBD2 is a possible D gene (5 bases). V lost 6 bases to trimming and J lost 7 bases, with 19 bases between them. The CDR3 length is 14 residues. The V gene's germline CDR1 is KGHSH and CDR2 LQKENI. This CDR3 reads CASSHDSGFEEQYF. The CDR3 DNA reads as TGTGCCAGCTCCCATGACTCGGGGTTCGAGGAGCAGTACTTC.

This clone showed up just once. V usage is TRBV2 and J usage is TRBJ2-5; TRBD2 matches 8 bases. In germline, CDR1 is SNHLY, CDR2 FYNNEI. This CDR3 region has 13 residues. The trim removed 8 bases at V and 9 bases at J, leaving 11 bases unmatched. The CDR3 spells CASLLTGGPAQYF. The CDR3 DNA is TGTGCCAGCCTGTTGACGGGAGGGCCTGCCCAGTACTTC.

This chain joins TRBV10-3 and TRBJ1-3, with D possibly matching TRBD1 (5 bases). The V end was cut by 10 bases, the J end by 0 bases, with 19 bases between. There are 16 residues in the CDR3. Germline V gene lookup returns CDR1 ENHRY and CDR2 SYGVKD. CDR3 residues: CATTSGTSSSGNTIYF. DNA of the CDR3: TGTGCCACAACAAGCGGGACGAGCAGCTCTGGAAACACCATATATTTT.